This TCR beta chain was sequenced for a study of blood T cell repertoires in COVID-19. Study summary: The United States, Italy and Spain supplied acute and convalescent COVID-19 samples.

V gave up 2 bases and J gave up 11 bases, with 13 bases separating them. Germline V gives CDR1 SNHLY, CDR2 FYNNEI. This CDR3 comprises 14 residues. Original processing methods: Reference gene primer amplification yielded estimated nucleated cell counts. Only in-frame clones appear in the TCRdb table, and some are missing; sequencing was by immunoSEQ multiplex PCR. The D gene and trimming were derived from the DNA, and the V and J assignments and clone size from that table. This table holds some 110,000 clones, over 75% found once. The sequenced material came from peripheral blood. This clonotype was obtained from a man aged 50 to 60 with acute or convalescent COVID-19. V usage is TRBV2 and J usage is TRBJ1-6; tentatively, D is TRBD1 (6 bases). The CDR3 nucleotides are TGTGCCAGCAGTGAAATAGGGGGGAGGGCACCCCTCCACTTT. Its protein is CASSEIGGRAPLHF.